The 8 T cell receptor beta chains below come from one sample, sequenced in a study of Tregs in tolerant kidney transplant recipients. Some clones are missing from TCRdb's copy, which holds only in-frame ones; the method was immunoSEQ multiplex PCR. The profile shows about 83,000 clones, less than 98% of them singletons. The input for sequencing was CD4+ T cells from blood, taken before the transplant. Receptor source: a human donor who received a combined kidney and bone marrow transplant.

This clone was seen a single time. The chain recombines TRBV2 with TRBJ2-3; the match to TRBD2 covers 10 bases. Germline trimming cut 4 bases from V and 5 bases from J; bases unmatched to any gene: 0. CDR1 is SNHLY, CDR2 FYNNEI, per germline. This CDR3 comprises 13 residues. For the CDR3, the DNA is TGTGCCAGCAGTGGGACTAGCGGAGATACGCAGTATTTT. Protein product: CASSGTSGDTQYF. Supplemented by reference TRBV2 and TRBJ2-3, the full variable domain reads EPEVTQTPSHQVTQMGQEVILRCVPISNHLYFYWYRQILGQKVEFLVSFYNNEISEKSEIFDDQFSVERPDGSNFTLKIRSTKLEDSAMYFCASSGTSGDTQYFGPGTRLTVL.

The rearrangement uses TRBV5-1 and TRBJ1-3; TRBD1 matches 10 bases. The CDR3 totals 19 residues. After removal of 4 bases from V and 0 bases from J, the junction contained 13 bases not matched to a gene. Germline V gene lookup returns CDR1 SGHRS and CDR2 YFSETQ. In DNA form, the CDR3 reads TGCGCCAGCAGCCGAGGGGACAGGGGTTCTCGGGTCTCTGGAAACACCATATATTTT. Protein: CASSRGDRGSRVSGNTIYF.

The chain has TRBV7-3 and TRBJ2-1; 10 bases are shared with TRBD2. J was trimmed by 2 bases and V by 1 base; bases with no gene match: 2. The CDR3 length is 16 residues. The germline gives CDR1 SGHTA, CDR2 FQGTGA. The CDR3 DNA follows: TGTGCCAGCAGCTTAAGCGGGACTAGCGCCTACAATGAGCAGTTCTTC. Protein product: CASSLSGTSAYNEQFF.

This chain joins TRBV29-1 and TRBJ2-4; tentatively, D is TRBD2 (6 bases). This CDR3 has 13 amino acids. Germline lookup yields CDR1 SQVTM and CDR2 ANQGSEA. Trimming shortened V by 1 base and J by 8 bases, and 12 bases separated the two germline ends. Written as DNA, the CDR3 is TGCAGCGTTGAAGTTGGAGGGCGGGACATTCAGTACTTC. Its protein product is CSVEVGGRDIQYF. The whole variable domain, remainder taken from reference TRBV29-1 and TRBJ2-4, is SAVISQKPSRDICQRGTSLTIQCQVDSQVTMMFWYRQQPGQSLTLIATANQGSEATYESGFVIDKFPISRPNLTFSTLTVSNMSPEDSSIYLCSVEVGGRDIQYFGAGTRLSVL.

CDR3 DNA: TGTGCCAGCAGCCTGGAGTACGGAATGGCCAGCACAGATACGCAGTATTTT. This translates into CASSLEYGMASTDTQYF. The rearrangement joins TRBV9 to TRBJ2-3, with D unclear. Trimming cost V 4 bases and J 0 bases, with 18 bases left between them. This CDR3 is built from 17 residues. The germline V gene encodes CDR1 SGDLS and CDR2 YYNGEE. Using reference TRBV9 and TRBJ2-3 for the parts outside the CDR3, the full variable domain is DSGVTQTPKHLITATGQRVTLRCSPRSGDLSVYWYQQSLDQGLQFLIQYYNGEERAKGNILERFSAQQFPDLHSELNLSSLELGDSALYFCASSLEYGMASTDTQYFGPGTRLTVL.

V usage is TRBV28 and J usage is TRBJ2-7; D may be TRBD1 (6 bases). The germline CDR1 and CDR2 sequences are MDHEN and SYDVKM. The CDR3 consists of 13 residues. Trimming shortened V by 8 bases and J by 6 bases, and 17 bases separated the two germline ends. The CDR3: CASHTGHRSEQYF. The DNA for the CDR3 is TGTGCCAGCCATACGGGACATCGGAGCGAGCAGTACTTC. Complete variable domain (other parts from reference TRBV28 and TRBJ2-7): DVKVTQSSRYLVKRTGEKVFLECVQDMDHENMFWYRQDPGLGLRLIYFSYDVKMKEKGDIPEGYSVSREKKERFSLILESASTNQTSMYLCASHTGHRSEQYFGPGTRLTVT.

The rearrangement links TRBV7-2 to TRBJ1-4, with TRBD1 matching over 7 bases. V lost 2 bases to trimming and J lost 10 bases; unmatched junction nucleotides: 10. Germline assignment: CDR1 SGHTA and CDR2 FQGNSA. The CDR3 runs to 15 residues. CDR3 amino acids: CASSLLKTGVGKLFF. The CDR3 DNA reads as TGTGCCAGCAGCTTATTAAAAACAGGGGTAGGAAAACTGTTTTTT. The variable domain in full, with the rest retrieved from reference TRBV7-2 and TRBJ1-4, is GAGVSQSPSNKVTEKGKDVELRCDPISGHTALYWYRQSLGQGLEFLIYFQGNSAPDKSGLPSDRFSAERTGGSVSTLTIQRTQQEDSAVYLCASSLLKTGVGKLFFGSGTQLSVL.

The gene calls are TRBV7-2 and TRBJ1-4; 9 nucleotides line up with TRBD1. CDR3 length: 14 amino acids. V shed 5 bases and J 6 bases; nucleotides not matched to a gene: 4. Germline V gives CDR1 SGHTA, CDR2 FQGNSA. CDR3 amino acids: CASSIRQGDEKLFF. The CDR3, as DNA: TGTGCCAGCAGCATTAGACAGGGGGATGAAAAACTGTTTTTT.